This entry is about one T cell receptor (beta chain). V shed 4 bases, J shed 3 bases, and the junction held 9 bases outside the gene matches. The CDR3 has 17 amino acids. Germline CDR1 is MDHEN and CDR2 is SYDVKM. This specimen comes from a study of blood T cell repertoires in COVID-19. Study-wide context: Samples representing acute and convalescent COVID-19 were sourced from the United States, Italy and Spain. In each case, the material was cDNA or gDNA derived from T cells, B-cell-depleted T cells, or PBMCs.

As handled by the study authors: Scientists estimated how many nucleated cells there were by amplifying reference gene primers. TCRdb keeps only in-frame clones here, not all; method: immunoSEQ multiplex PCR. The V and J calls and clone size are taken from that table; D and trimming were inferred from the DNA. The sample shows some 200,000 clones, around 83% of them seen only once. Sequencing used peripheral blood. The chain is built from TRBV28 and TRBJ2-5; 12 bases are a match to TRBD1. The TCR sequence derives from a man between 50 and 59 years old with active or convalescent COVID-19. The CDR3 loop reads CASSSSSGQGAKETQYF. The DNA for the CDR3 is TGTGCCAGCAGTTCCAGCTCGGGACAGGGGGCAAAAGAGACCCAGTACTTC.